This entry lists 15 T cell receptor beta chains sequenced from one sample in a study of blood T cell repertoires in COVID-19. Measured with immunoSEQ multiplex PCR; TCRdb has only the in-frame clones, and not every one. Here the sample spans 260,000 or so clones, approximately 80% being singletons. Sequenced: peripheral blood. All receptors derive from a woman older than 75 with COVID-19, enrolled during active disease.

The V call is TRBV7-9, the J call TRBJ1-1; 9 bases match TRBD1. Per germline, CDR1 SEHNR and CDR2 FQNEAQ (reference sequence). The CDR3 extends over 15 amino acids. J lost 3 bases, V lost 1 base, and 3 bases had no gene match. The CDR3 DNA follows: TGTGCCAGCAGCTTAGGGACAGGGGCCGACACTGAAGCTTTCTTT. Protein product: CASSLGTGADTEAFF.

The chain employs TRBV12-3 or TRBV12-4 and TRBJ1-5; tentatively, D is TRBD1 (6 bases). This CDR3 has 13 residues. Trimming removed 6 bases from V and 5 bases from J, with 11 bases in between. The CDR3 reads CASSNDRHQPQHF. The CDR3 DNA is TGTGCCAGCAGCAATGACAGGCATCAGCCCCAGCATTTT.

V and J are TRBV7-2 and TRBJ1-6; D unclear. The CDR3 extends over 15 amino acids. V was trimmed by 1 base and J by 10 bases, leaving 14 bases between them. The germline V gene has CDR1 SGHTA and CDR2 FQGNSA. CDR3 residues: CASSLGAGTQSPLHF. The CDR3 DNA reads TGTGCCAGCAGCTTAGGGGCGGGTACACAATCACCCCTCCACTTT.

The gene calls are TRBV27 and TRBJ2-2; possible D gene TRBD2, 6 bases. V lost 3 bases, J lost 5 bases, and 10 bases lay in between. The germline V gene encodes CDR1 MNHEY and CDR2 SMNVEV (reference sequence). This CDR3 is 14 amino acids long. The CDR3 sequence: CASSFNGGTGELFF. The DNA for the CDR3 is TGTGCCAGCAGTTTTAATGGGGGGACCGGGGAGCTGTTTTTT.

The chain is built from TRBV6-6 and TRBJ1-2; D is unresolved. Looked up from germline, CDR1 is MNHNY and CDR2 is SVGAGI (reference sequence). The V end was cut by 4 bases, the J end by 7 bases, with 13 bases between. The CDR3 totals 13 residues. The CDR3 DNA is TGTGCCAGCAGTTCCGGGTTCGGGTCTGGCTACACCTTC. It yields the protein CASSSGFGSGYTF.

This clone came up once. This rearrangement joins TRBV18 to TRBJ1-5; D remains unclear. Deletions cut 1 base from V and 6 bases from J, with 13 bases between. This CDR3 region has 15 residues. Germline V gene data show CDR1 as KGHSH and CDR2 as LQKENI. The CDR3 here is CASSPQGGLVQPQHF. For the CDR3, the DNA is TGTGCCAGCTCACCACAGGGCGGACTGGTTCAGCCCCAGCATTTT.

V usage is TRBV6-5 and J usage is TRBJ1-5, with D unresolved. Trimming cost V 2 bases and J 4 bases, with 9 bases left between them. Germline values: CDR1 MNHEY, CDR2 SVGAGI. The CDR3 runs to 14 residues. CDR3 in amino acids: CASSYGQWNQPQHF. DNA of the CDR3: TGTGCCAGCAGTTACGGTCAGTGGAATCAGCCCCAGCATTTT.

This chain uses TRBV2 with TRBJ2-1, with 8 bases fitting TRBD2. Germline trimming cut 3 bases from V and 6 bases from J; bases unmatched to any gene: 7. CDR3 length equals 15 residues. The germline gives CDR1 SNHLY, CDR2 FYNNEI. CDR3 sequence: CASSEFAGGGNEQFF. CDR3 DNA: TGTGCCAGCAGTGAGTTCGCGGGAGGAGGCAATGAGCAGTTCTTC.

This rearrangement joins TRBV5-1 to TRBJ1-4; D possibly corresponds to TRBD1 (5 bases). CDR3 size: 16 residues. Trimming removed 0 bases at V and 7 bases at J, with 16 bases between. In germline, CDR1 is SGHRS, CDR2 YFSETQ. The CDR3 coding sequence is TGCGCCAGCAGCTTGGCCGGCGGCCAGGGCGCTGAAAAACTGTTTTTT. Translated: CASSLAGGQGAEKLFF.

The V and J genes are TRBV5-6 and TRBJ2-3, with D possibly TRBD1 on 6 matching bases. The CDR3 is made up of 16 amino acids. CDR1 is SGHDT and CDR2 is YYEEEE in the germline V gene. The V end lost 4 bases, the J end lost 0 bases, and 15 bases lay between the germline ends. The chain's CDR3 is CASSQKDRTSTDTQYF. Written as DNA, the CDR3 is TGTGCCAGCAGCCAAAAGGACAGAACTAGCACAGATACGCAGTATTTT.

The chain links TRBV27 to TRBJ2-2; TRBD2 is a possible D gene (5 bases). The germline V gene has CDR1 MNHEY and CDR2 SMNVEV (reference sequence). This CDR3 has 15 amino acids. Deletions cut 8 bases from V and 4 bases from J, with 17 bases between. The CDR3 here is CASGDGGGSTGELFF. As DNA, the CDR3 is TGTGCCAGCGGGGATGGCGGAGGAAGCACCGGGGAGCTGTTTTTT.

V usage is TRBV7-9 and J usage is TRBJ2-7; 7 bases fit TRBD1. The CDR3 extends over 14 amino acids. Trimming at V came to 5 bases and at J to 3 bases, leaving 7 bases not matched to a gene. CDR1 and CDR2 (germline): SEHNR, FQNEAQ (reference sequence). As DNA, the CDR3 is TGTGCCAGCAGCGCAACCGGGACAGACTACGAGCAGTACTTC. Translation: CASSATGTDYEQYF.

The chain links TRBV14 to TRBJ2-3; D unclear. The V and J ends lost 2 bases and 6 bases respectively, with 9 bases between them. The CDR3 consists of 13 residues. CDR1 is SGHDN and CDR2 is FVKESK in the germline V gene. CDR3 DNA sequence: TGTGCCAGCAGCCAAACGCTGAGGGATACGCAGTATTTT. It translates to CASSQTLRDTQYF. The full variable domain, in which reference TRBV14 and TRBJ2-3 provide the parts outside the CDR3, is EAGVTQFPSHSVIEKGQTVTLRCDPISGHDNLYWYRRVMGKEIKFLLHFVKESKQDESGMPNNRFLAERTGGTYSTLKVQPAELEDSGVYFCASSQTLRDTQYFGPGTRLTVL.

The CDR3, as DNA: TGTGCCAGCAGCCTTGCTGAGAGTGAAAAACTGTTTTTT. Translating gives CASSLAESEKLFF. The rearrangement links TRBV12-3 or TRBV12-4 to TRBJ1-4; D gene ambiguous. The CDR3 extends over 13 amino acids. V was trimmed by 6 bases and J by 7 bases, leaving 12 bases between them.

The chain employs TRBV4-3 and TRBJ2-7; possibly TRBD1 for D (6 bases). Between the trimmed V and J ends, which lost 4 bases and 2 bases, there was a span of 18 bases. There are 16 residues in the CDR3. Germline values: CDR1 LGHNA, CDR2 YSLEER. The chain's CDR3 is CASSPNPGQPTYEQYF. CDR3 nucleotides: TGCGCCAGCAGCCCAAACCCGGGACAACCTACCTACGAGCAGTACTTC.